A single sample gave rise to the 28 T cell receptor beta chains below, sequenced in a study of cytomegalovirus exposure and HLA in healthy donors. Sequencing used immunoSEQ multiplex PCR; TCRdb keeps in-frame clones, though not all of them. Among about 130,000 clones, roughly 89% were seen once, and the ten largest hold 9%. Material for sequencing was PBMCs. Receptors were obtained from a woman aged 18-30 years in good health and CMV-seropositive.

This chain uses TRBV5-1 with TRBJ1-1; 10 bases are a match to TRBD1. The CDR3 spans 17 residues. In germline, CDR1 is SGHRS, CDR2 YFSETQ. Trimming removed 0 bases from V and 4 bases from J; junction bases left unmatched: 9. In nucleotides, the CDR3 is TGCGCCAGCAGCTTGGCGCGACAGGGGGCGTCGGGCACTGAAGCTTTCTTT. It is translated as CASSLARQGASGTEAFF.

The chain's CDR3 is CASGRTSGAGDNEQFF. CDR3 nucleotides: TGTGCCAGCGGGAGGACTAGCGGGGCGGGGGACAATGAGCAGTTCTTC. The chain joins TRBV7-2 to TRBJ2-1; 12 bases fit TRBD2. The CDR3 is 16 amino acids. With 8 bases clipped from V and 5 bases from J, the junction kept 10 bases outside the gene matches. The germline V gene has CDR1 SGHTA and CDR2 FQGNSA.

The rearrangement joins TRBV9 to TRBJ2-7; TRBD2 matches 7 bases. J lost 7 bases, V lost 3 bases, and 10 bases had no gene match. Germline CDR1 SGDLS, CDR2 YYNGEE. The CDR3 covers 14 residues. Here the CDR3 reads CASSAGRELLEQYF. The CDR3 coding sequence is TGTGCCAGCAGCGCTGGGCGGGAGTTACTAGAGCAGTACTTC.

The chain couples TRBV9 to TRBJ2-2, with TRBD2 matching 9 bases. J lost 5 bases, V lost 4 bases, and 9 bases had no gene match. CDR3 length: 16 residues. Germline loops: CDR1 SGDLS, CDR2 YYNGEE. The CDR3 coding sequence is TGTGCCAGCAGCTCCGGAGGCGGGGGGGCAACCGGGGAGCTGTTTTTT. The encoded protein is CASSSGGGGATGELFF.

The chain combines TRBV5-4 with TRBJ1-2; D remains ambiguous. The V and J ends lost 0 bases and 4 bases respectively, with 10 bases between them. CDR1 is SGHNT, CDR2 YYREEE, per germline (reference sequence). The CDR3 runs 14 residues. The CDR3 region has the DNA TGTGCCAGCAGCTTGGACGCGGGCGGCTATGGCTACACCTTC. Translated, it gives CASSLDAGGYGYTF.

The gene calls are TRBV5-5 and TRBJ2-6; 8 bases are a match to TRBD1. Germline CDR1 and CDR2: SGHKS and YYEKEE (reference sequence). V was clipped by 5 bases and J by 0 bases; unmatched bases: 4. The CDR3 sequence is 16 residues long. The CDR3 sequence: CASSLQGGSGANVLTF. The CDR3 bases are TGTGCCAGCAGTCTACAGGGGGGCTCTGGGGCCAACGTCCTGACTTTC.

The genes are TRBV2 and TRBJ2-3, with 7 bases fitting TRBD2. The CDR3 length is 15 residues. Per germline, CDR1 SNHLY and CDR2 FYNNEI. Trimming at V came to 4 bases and at J to 6 bases, leaving 10 bases not matched to a gene. The CDR3 spells CASSGGGGGGDTQYF. CDR3 in DNA: TGTGCCAGCAGTGGGGGCGGGGGTGGCGGCGATACGCAGTATTTT.

The rearrangement joins TRBV9 to TRBJ1-6; D is possibly TRBD1 (6 bases). CDR1 is SGDLS, CDR2 YYNGEE, per germline. The CDR3 spans 13 residues. V lost 4 bases to trimming and J lost 8 bases, with 10 bases between them. The CDR3 DNA is TGTGCCAGCAGCCCCGCAGGGGATTCACCCCTCCACTTT. It codes for CASSPAGDSPLHF.

The chain couples TRBV12-5 to TRBJ1-1; TRBD1 matches at 10 bases. This CDR3 has 16 amino acids. The V segment lost 6 bases and the J segment 5 bases; nucleotides outside the gene matches: 12. CDR1 is LGHNT and CDR2 is FRNRAP in the germline V gene. CDR3 loop: CASGLRVRTGGTEAFF. In DNA, the CDR3 is TGTGCTAGTGGCCTGAGAGTTCGGACAGGGGGTACTGAAGCTTTCTTT.

CDR3 in amino acids: CASSGRGGDYEQYF. The CDR3 DNA reads TGTGCCAGCAGCGGACGCGGGGGGGACTACGAGCAGTACTTC. The J gene is TRBJ2-7, the V gene TRBV7-9; 9 bases line up with TRBD2. In germline, CDR1 is SEHNR, CDR2 FQNEAQ (reference sequence). The CDR3 is 14 residues long. Trimming took 5 bases from V and 3 from J; bases not matched to a gene: 5. The entire variable domain, with the rest obtained from reference TRBV7-9 and TRBJ2-7, is as follows: DTGVSQNPRHKITKRGQNVTFRCDPISEHNRLYWYRQTLGQGPEFLTYFQNEAQLEKSRLLSDRFSAERPKGSFSTLEIQRTEQGDSAMYLCASSGRGGDYEQYFGPGTRLTVT.

This chain uses TRBV5-4 with TRBJ2-7; 9 bases align to TRBD1. This CDR3 region has 14 residues. The germline CDR1 and CDR2 sequences are SGHNT and YYREEE (reference sequence). The ends lost 4 bases at V and 4 bases at J; junction bases unmatched: 6. The CDR3 DNA sequence: TGTGCCAGCAGCCCGGGACAGGGATTGTACGAGCAGTACTTC. Its translation: CASSPGQGLYEQYF.

This chain links TRBV19 with TRBJ1-5; 7 bases map to TRBD1. Germline trimming cut 6 bases from V and 0 bases from J; bases unmatched to any gene: 5. CDR3 size: 15 residues. Germline V gene data show CDR1 as LNHDA and CDR2 as SQIVND (reference sequence). In DNA form, the CDR3 reads TGTGCCAGTAGCGAGGGGGCCTATAGCAATCAGCCCCAGCATTTT. Its translation is CASSEGAYSNQPQHF.

This chain uses TRBV9 with TRBJ2-7, with 8 bases lining up with TRBD1. J gave up 5 bases and V 0 bases, and 7 bases lay outside the gene matches. The germline V gene has CDR1 SGDLS and CDR2 YYNGEE. This CDR3 is 15 amino acids long. CDR3 loop: CASSVAGTGGDEQYF. The CDR3, as DNA: TGTGCCAGCAGCGTAGCTGGGACAGGCGGTGACGAGCAGTACTTC.

The rearrangement links TRBV19 to TRBJ1-6; no definite D call. V was pared by 5 bases and J by 3 bases, with 11 bases between. Germline V gives CDR1 LNHDA, CDR2 SQIVND (reference sequence). The CDR3 sequence is 15 residues long. CDR3 sequence (DNA): TGTGCCAGTAGTCCCGGGTTCCTCTATAATTCACCCCTCCACTTT. It codes for CASSPGFLYNSPLHF.

This chain connects TRBV5-6 to TRBJ1-5, with 8 bases lining up with TRBD1. Trimming removed 4 bases from V and 3 bases from J; junction bases left unmatched: 3. The germline V gene encodes CDR1 SGHDT and CDR2 YYEEEE. This CDR3 has 14 amino acids. The CDR3, as DNA: TGTGCCAGCAGCCGGACAGGGCCCAATCAGCCCCAGCATTTT. Translated, it gives CASSRTGPNQPQHF. Looking up the rest from reference TRBV5-6 and TRBJ1-5 gives the full variable domain: DAGVTQSPTHLIKTRGQQVTLRCSPKSGHDTVSWYQQALGQGPQFIFQYYEEEERQRGNFPDRFSGHQFPNYSSELNVNALLLGDSALYLCASSRTGPNQPQHFGDGTRLSIL.

This chain joins TRBV7-9 and TRBJ2-7; TRBD1 matches 8 bases. V was pared by 2 bases and J by 7 bases, with 10 bases of the junction left unmatched. Germline values: CDR1 SEHNR, CDR2 FQNEAQ (reference sequence). This CDR3 spans 15 amino acids. This chain's CDR3 is CASSLQRTGTQEQYF. As DNA, the CDR3 is TGTGCCAGCAGCTTACAAAGGACAGGGACTCAAGAGCAGTACTTC.

This clone was seen just once. The chain recombines TRBV6-1 with TRBJ2-1; the D is unclear. The CDR3 extends over 14 amino acids. CDR1 and CDR2 (germline): MNHNS, SASEGT. V shed 3 bases and J shed 10 bases, with 16 bases lying between them. The CDR3 DNA sequence: TGTGCCAGCAGTGATCGGTTGCTAGGAAACGAGCAGTTCTTC. Amino acid sequence: CASSDRLLGNEQFF.

This clone was seen a handful of times. The gene calls are TRBV6-1 and TRBJ2-3; a weak D match, TRBD1 (6 bases). The V end lost 4 bases, the J end lost 5 bases, and 10 bases lay between the germline ends. Germline loops: CDR1 MNHNS, CDR2 SASEGT. This CDR3 has 13 amino acids. The CDR3 nucleotides read TGTGCCAGCAGTGTTCACAGGGAAGATACGCAGTATTTT. Translating it yields CASSVHREDTQYF.

The chain joins TRBV28 to TRBJ2-7; D is unclear. Germline CDR1 reads MDHEN; CDR2 reads SYDVKM. V was shortened by 5 bases and J by 4 bases, with 21 bases between the two germline ends. CDR3 length: 16 amino acids. The CDR3 reads CASSPPQTRPSYEQYF. In DNA, the CDR3 is TGTGCCAGCAGTCCCCCCCAGACCAGGCCGAGTTACGAGCAGTACTTC.

The J gene is TRBJ1-1, the V gene TRBV6-1; D unresolved. This CDR3 comprises 14 residues. Trimming took 2 bases from V and 0 from J, leaving 7 bases between them. The germline gives CDR1 MNHNS, CDR2 SASEGT. The CDR3 here is CASSELQMNTEAFF. CDR3 sequence (DNA): TGTGCCAGCAGTGAACTCCAGATGAACACTGAAGCTTTCTTT.

This clone was picked up one time. The rearrangement links TRBV5-4 to TRBJ1-4, with 12 bases fitting TRBD1. The V gene's germline CDR1 is SGHNT and CDR2 YYREEE (reference sequence). V dropped 3 bases and J dropped 3; count of bases not matched to a gene: 6. The CDR3 has 17 amino acids. The CDR3 DNA sequence: TGTGCCAGCAGCTATGGGACAGGGGGCGTTTCTAATGAAAAACTGTTTTTT. Translating gives CASSYGTGGVSNEKLFF.

V gene TRBV4-1 combines with J gene TRBJ2-5; TRBD2 agrees at 11 bases. The trim removed 0 bases at V and 2 bases at J, leaving 2 bases unmatched. The CDR3 extends over 16 amino acids. Germline loops: CDR1 MGHRA, CDR2 YSYEKL. CDR3 region: CASSQEPSGGQETQYF. CDR3 nucleotides: TGCGCCAGCAGCCAAGAGCCTAGCGGGGGGCAAGAGACCCAGTACTTC.

This clone has only a few counts. This rearrangement joins TRBV7-9 to TRBJ1-2; 9 nucleotides match TRBD1. CDR3 length equals 15 residues. In germline, CDR1 is SEHNR, CDR2 FQNEAQ (reference sequence). The trim removed 5 bases at V and 4 bases at J, leaving 8 bases unmatched. CDR3 protein: CASSERDRVPYGYTF. In DNA form, the CDR3 reads TGTGCCAGCAGCGAACGGGACAGGGTCCCCTATGGCTACACCTTC. Full variable domain (remainder filled in from reference TRBV7-9 and TRBJ1-2): DTGVSQNPRHKITKRGQNVTFRCDPISEHNRLYWYRQTLGQGPEFLTYFQNEAQLEKSRLLSDRFSAERPKGSFSTLEIQRTEQGDSAMYLCASSERDRVPYGYTFGSGTRLTVV.

CDR3: CASSPRRSTGGDYEQYF. CDR3 nucleotide sequence: TGTGCCAGCAGCCCACGCCGATCGACAGGGGGCGACTACGAGCAGTACTTC. V gene TRBV13 combines with J gene TRBJ2-7; TRBD1 aligns across 10 bases. Per germline, CDR1 PRHDT and CDR2 FYEKMQ (reference sequence). The trim removed 5 bases at V and 3 bases at J, leaving 13 bases unmatched. The CDR3 is 17 amino acids.

The chain uses TRBV30 and TRBJ1-1; no clear D. CDR3 length equals 13 residues. The V end was cut by 5 bases, the J end by 5 bases, with 15 bases between. CDR1 is GTSNPN, CDR2 SVGIG, per germline (reference sequence). The CDR3 is CAWDEVPGTEAFF. The CDR3 DNA sequence: TGTGCCTGGGATGAGGTCCCCGGAACTGAAGCTTTCTTT.

V is TRBV5-4 and J is TRBJ1-6; the D gene is possibly TRBD1 (6 bases). The CDR3 runs 14 residues. The V and J ends lost 5 bases and 7 bases respectively, with 13 bases between them. Germline lookup yields CDR1 SGHNT and CDR2 YYREEE (reference sequence). DNA for the CDR3: TGTGCCAGCAGGTTGCGGGGGGCAAATTCACCCCTCCACTTT. Amino acids: CASRLRGANSPLHF. The variable domain in full, with the rest retrieved from reference TRBV5-4 and TRBJ1-6, is ETGVTQSPTHLIKTRGQQVTLRCSSQSGHNTVSWYQQALGQGPQFIFQYYREEENGRGNFPPRFSGLQFPNYSSELNVNALELDDSALYLCASRLRGANSPLHFGNGTRLTVT.

CDR3: CAGRTTDNEQFF. The CDR3 DNA is TGTGCCGGGCGGACTACCGACAATGAGCAGTTCTTC. The V and J genes are TRBV2 and TRBJ2-1, with D maybe TRBD2 (6 bases). V was cut by 11 bases and J by 5 bases, with 13 bases left in between. The CDR3 loop spans 12 amino acids. CDR1 is SNHLY and CDR2 is FYNNEI in the germline V gene. Looking up the rest from reference TRBV2 and TRBJ2-1 gives the full variable domain: EPEVTQTPSHQVTQMGQEVILRCVPISNHLYFYWYRQILGQKVEFLVSFYNNEISEKSEIFDDQFSVERPDGSNFTLKIRSTKLEDSAMYFCAGRTTDNEQFFGPGTRLTVL.

V is TRBV10-3 and J is TRBJ2-7, with 7 bases that match TRBD1. V shed 0 bases and J 3 bases; nucleotides not matched to a gene: 14. The germline V gene has CDR1 ENHRY and CDR2 SYGVKD. The CDR3 sequence is 18 residues long. In DNA form, the CDR3 reads TGTGCCATCAGTGAGTCCGAGCATCCGACAGGGAATGTCTACGAGCAGTACTTC. It is translated as CAISESEHPTGNVYEQYF.